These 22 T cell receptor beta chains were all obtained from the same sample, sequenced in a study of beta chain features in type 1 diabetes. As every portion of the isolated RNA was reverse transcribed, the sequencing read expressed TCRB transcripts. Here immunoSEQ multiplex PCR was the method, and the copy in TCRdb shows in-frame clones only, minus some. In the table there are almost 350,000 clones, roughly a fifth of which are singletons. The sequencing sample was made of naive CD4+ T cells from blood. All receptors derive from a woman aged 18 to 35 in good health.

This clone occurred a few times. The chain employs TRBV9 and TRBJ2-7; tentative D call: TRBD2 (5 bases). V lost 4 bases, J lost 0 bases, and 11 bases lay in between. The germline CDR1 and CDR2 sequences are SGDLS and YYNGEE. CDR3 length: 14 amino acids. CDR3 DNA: TGTGCCAGCAGCCCCGATGGGAGCTCCTACGAGCAGTACTTC. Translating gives CASSPDGSSYEQYF.

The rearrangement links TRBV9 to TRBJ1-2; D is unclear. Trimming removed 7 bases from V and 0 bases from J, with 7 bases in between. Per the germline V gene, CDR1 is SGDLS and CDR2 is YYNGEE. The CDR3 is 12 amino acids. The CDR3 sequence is CASAGANYGYTF. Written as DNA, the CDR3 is TGTGCCAGCGCCGGGGCTAACTATGGCTACACCTTC.

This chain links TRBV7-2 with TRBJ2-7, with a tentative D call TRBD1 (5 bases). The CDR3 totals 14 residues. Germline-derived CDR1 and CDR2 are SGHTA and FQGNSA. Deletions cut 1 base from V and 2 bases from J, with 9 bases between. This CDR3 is CASSLVDRAYEQYF. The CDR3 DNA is TGTGCCAGCAGCTTAGTAGACAGAGCCTACGAGCAGTACTTC.

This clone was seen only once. CDR3: CASSEGGLPGGSYGYTF. The DNA of the CDR3 is TGTGCCAGCAGTGAAGGGGGACTCCCAGGGGGGTCCTATGGCTACACCTTC. The chain is built from TRBV6-1 and TRBJ1-2, with 7 bases that match TRBD1. The CDR3 spans 17 residues. CDR1 MNHNS and CDR2 SASEGT come from the germline V gene. Germline trimming cut 1 base from V and 4 bases from J; bases unmatched to any gene: 12.

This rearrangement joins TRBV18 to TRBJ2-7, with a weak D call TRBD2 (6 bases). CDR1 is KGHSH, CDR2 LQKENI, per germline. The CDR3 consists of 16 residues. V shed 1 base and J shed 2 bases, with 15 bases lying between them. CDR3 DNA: TGTGCCAGCTCACCACAGGCATCAGGGAGGACCTACGAGCAGTACTTC. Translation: CASSPQASGRTYEQYF.

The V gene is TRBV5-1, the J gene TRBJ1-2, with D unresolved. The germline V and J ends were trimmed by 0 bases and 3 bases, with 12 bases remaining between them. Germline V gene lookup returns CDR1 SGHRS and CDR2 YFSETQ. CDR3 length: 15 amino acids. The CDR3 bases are TGCGCCAGCAGCTTGGGTCAACTCCGAGACTATGGCTACACCTTC. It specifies CASSLGQLRDYGYTF.

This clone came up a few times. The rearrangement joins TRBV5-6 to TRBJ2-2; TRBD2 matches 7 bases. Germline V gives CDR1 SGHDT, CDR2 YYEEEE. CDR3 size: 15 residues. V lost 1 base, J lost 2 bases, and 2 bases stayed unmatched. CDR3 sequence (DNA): TGTGCCAGCAGCTTGCCTAGCGGTAACACCGGGGAGCTGTTTTTT. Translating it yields CASSLPSGNTGELFF.

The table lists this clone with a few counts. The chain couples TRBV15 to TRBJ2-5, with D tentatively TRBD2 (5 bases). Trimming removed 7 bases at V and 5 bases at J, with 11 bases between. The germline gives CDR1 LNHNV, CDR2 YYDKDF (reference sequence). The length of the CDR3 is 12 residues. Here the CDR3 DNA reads TGTGCCACCATGGGGAGAGAGGAGACCCAGTACTTC. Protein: CATMGREETQYF.

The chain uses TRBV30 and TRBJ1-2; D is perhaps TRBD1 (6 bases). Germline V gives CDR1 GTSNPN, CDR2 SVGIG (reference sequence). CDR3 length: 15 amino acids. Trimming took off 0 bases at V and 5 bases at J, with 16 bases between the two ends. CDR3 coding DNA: TGTGCCTGGAGTGTACGGAGCAGGGGAAAATATGGCTACACCTTC. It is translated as CAWSVRSRGKYGYTF.

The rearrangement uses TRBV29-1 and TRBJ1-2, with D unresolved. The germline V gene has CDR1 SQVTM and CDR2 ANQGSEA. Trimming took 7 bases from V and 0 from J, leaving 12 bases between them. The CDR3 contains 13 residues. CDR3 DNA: TGCAGCGCCACCGGGGTAGCTAACTATGGCTACACCTTC. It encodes CSATGVANYGYTF.

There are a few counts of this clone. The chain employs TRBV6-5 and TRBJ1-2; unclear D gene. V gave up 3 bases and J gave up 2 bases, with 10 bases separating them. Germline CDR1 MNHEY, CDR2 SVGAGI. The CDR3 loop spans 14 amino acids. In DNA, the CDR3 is TGTGCCAGCAGTTATTCGGGGAAGAACTATGGCTACACCTTC. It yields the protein CASSYSGKNYGYTF.

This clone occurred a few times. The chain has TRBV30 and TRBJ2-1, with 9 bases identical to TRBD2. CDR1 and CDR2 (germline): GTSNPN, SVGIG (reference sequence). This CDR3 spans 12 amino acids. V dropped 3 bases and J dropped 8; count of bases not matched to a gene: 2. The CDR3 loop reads CAWSLAGYEQFF. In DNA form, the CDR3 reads TGTGCCTGGAGCCTAGCGGGATATGAGCAGTTCTTC.

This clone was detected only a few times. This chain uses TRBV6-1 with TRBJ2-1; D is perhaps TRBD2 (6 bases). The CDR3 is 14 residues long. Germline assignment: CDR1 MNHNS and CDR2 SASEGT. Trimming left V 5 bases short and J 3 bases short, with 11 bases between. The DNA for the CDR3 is TGTGCCAGCAGTCGGGACTTTCGCTACAATGAGCAGTTCTTC. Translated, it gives CASSRDFRYNEQFF.

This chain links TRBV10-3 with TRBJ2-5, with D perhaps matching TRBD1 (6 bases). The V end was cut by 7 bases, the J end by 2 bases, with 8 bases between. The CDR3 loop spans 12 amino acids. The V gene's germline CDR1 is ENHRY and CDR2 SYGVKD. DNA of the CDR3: TGTGCCATCAAAGGACAGCAAGAGACCCAGTACTTC. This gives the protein CAIKGQQETQYF.

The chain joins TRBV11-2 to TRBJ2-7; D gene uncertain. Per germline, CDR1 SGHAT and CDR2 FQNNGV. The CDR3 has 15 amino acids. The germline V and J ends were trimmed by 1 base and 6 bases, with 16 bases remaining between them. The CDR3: CASSLGVAAMGEQYF. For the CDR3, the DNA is TGTGCCAGCAGCTTAGGGGTAGCCGCAATGGGCGAGCAGTACTTC.

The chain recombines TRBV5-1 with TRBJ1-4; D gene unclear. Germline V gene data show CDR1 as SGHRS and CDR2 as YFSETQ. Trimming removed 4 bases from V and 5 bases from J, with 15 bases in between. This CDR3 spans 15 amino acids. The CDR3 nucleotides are TGCGCCAGCAGCCCCCCAGGAGGGTGGAATGAAAAACTGTTTTTT. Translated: CASSPPGGWNEKLFF.

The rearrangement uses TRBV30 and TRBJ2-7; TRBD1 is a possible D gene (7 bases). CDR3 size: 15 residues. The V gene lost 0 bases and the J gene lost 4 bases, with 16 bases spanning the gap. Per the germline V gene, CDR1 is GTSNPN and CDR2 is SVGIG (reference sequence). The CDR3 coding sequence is TGTGCCTGGAGTGTAATCAGGGGGGTTCTGTACGAGCAGTACTTC. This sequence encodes CAWSVIRGVLYEQYF.

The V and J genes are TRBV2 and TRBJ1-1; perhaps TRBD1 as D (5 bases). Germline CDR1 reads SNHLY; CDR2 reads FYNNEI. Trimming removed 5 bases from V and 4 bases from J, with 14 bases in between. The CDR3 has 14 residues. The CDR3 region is CASSTREGLTEAFF. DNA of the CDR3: TGTGCCAGCAGTACCAGGGAAGGCCTCACTGAAGCTTTCTTT.

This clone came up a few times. CDR3 bases: TGTGCCAGCAGCTTAATGGGCGGGACAGGGACCTACGAGCAGTACTTC. It yields the protein CASSLMGGTGTYEQYF. The V call is TRBV11-3, the J call TRBJ2-7, with TRBD1 identical over 9 bases. There are 16 residues in the CDR3. CDR1 is SGHNT and CDR2 is YENEEA in the germline V gene. With V trimmed by 2 bases and J by 2 bases, 7 bases remained unmatched.

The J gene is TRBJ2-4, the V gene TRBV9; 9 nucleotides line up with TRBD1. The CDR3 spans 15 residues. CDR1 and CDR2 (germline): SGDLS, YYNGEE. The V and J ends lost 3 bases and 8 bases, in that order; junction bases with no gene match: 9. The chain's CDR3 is CASSDSGQGLDIQYF. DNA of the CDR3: TGTGCCAGCAGCGACTCGGGACAGGGTTTGGACATTCAGTACTTC.

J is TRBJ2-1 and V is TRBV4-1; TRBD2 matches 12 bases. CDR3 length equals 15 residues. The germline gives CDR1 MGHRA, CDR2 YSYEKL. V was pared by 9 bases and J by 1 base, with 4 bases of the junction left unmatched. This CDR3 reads CASSGTSGSYNEQFF. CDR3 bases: TGCGCCAGTTCCGGGACTAGCGGGTCCTACAATGAGCAGTTCTTC.

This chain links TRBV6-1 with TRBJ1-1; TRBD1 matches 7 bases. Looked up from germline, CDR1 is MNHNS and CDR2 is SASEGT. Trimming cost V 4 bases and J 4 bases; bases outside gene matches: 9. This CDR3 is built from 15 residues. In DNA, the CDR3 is TGTGCCAGCAGTGCATATGGCAGGGGGAGCACTGAAGCTTTCTTT. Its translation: CASSAYGRGSTEAFF.